The 3 T cell receptor beta chains in this list originate from one sample, sequenced in a study of shared clonotypes between healthy human individuals. Sequencing was performed with immunoSEQ multiplex PCR; in TCRdb, only in-frame clones are kept and a portion is missing. The table has 2,500,000 or so clones, 93% seen once; the top ten hold more than 0.35%. The sample consisted of naive CD4+ T cells from PBMCs. The subset here: CD45RA+ positively selected. The receptor source for this set is a young man in good health. Some clones in this sample may be carry-over from other donors' samples.

This chain joins TRBV9 and TRBJ2-1, with D perhaps matching TRBD2 (7 bases). The CDR3 spans 14 residues. Germline CDR1 and CDR2: SGDLS and YYNGEE. Trimming stripped 3 bases from V and 5 bases from J, with 12 bases between. As DNA, the CDR3 is TGTGCCAGCAGCGGGGGGCTAGCGGACAATGAGCAGTTCTTC. Its translation is CASSGGLADNEQFF.

The chain is built from TRBV11-2 and TRBJ2-2; D is undetermined. Looked up from germline, CDR1 is SGHAT and CDR2 is FQNNGV. Trimming took 4 bases from V and 8 from J, leaving 11 bases between them. The CDR3 consists of 13 residues. The CDR3 loop reads CASSSSHGGELFF. The CDR3 nucleotides read TGTGCCAGCAGCTCGAGTCACGGGGGGGAGCTGTTTTTT.

The gene calls are TRBV6-1 and TRBJ2-7; D ambiguous. The V gene lost 6 bases and the J gene lost 5 bases, with 11 bases spanning the gap. Germline CDR1 MNHNS, CDR2 SASEGT. This CDR3 has 12 residues. The CDR3 DNA sequence: TGTGCCAGCAGAAGGGAAAGGAACGAGCAGTACTTC. It codes for CASRRERNEQYF.